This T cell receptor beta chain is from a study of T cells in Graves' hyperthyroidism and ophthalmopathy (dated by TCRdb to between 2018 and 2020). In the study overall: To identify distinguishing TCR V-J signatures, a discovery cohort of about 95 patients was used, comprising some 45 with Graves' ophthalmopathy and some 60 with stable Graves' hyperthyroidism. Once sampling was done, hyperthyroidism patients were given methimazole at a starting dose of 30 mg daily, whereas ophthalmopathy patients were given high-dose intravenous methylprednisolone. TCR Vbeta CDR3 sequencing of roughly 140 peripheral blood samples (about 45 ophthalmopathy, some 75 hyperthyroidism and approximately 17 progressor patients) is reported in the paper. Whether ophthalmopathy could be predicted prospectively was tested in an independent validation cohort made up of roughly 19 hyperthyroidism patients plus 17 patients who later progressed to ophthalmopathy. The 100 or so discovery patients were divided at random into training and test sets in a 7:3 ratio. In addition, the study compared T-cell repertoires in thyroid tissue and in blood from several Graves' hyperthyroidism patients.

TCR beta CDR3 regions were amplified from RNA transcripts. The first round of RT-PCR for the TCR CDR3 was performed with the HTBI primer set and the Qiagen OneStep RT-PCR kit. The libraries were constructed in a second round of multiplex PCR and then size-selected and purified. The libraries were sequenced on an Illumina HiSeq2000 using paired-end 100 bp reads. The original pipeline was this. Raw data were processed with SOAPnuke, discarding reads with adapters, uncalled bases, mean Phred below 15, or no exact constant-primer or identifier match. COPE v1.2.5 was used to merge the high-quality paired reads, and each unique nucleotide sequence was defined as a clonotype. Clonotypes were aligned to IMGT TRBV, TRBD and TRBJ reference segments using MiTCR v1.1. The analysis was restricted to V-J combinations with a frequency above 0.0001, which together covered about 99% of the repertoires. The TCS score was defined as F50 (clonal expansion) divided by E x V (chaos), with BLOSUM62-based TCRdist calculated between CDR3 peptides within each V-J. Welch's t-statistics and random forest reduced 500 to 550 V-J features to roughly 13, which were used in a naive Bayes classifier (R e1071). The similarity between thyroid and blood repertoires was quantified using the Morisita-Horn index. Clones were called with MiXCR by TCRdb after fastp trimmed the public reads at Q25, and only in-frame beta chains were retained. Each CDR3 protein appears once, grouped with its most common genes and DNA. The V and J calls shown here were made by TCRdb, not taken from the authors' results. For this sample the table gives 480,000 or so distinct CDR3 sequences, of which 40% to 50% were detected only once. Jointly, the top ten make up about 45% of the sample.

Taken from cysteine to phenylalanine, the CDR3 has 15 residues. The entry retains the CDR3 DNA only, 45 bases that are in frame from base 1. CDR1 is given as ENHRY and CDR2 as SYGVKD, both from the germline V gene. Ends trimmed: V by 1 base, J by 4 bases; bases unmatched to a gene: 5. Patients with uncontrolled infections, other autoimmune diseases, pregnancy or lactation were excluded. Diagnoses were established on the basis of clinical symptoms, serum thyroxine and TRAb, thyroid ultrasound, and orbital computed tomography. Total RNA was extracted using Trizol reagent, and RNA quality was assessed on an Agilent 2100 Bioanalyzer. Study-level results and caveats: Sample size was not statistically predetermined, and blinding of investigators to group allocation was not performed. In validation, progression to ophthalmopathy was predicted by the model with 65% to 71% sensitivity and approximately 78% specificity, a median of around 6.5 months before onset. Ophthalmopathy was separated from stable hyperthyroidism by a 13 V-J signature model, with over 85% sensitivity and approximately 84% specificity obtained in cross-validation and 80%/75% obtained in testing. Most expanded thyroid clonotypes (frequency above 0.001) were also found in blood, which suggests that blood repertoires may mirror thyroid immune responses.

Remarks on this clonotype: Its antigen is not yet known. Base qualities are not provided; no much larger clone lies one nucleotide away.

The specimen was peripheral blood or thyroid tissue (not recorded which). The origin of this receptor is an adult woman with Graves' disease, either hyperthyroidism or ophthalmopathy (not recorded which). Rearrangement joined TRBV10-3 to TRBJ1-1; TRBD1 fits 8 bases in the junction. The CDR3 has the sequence CAISEFTGGGTEAFF. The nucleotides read TGTGCCATCAGTGAGTTCACAGGGGGTGGCACTGAAGCTTTCTTT.